This T cell receptor beta chain was identified during a study of CD8 T cells in ankylosing spondylitis. Study-level points and caveats: Some of the motif variants had earlier been found in reactive arthritis patients' fluid and blood. In ankylosing spondylitis patients, matched synovial fluid reportedly showed significant enrichment of disease-linked clones. Roughly eight highly homologous variants made up a TCR beta motif that seemed to typify ankylosing spondylitis blood.

In germline, CDR1 is WSHSY, CDR2 SAAADI. This CDR3 has 17 amino acids. The V and J ends lost 10 bases and 0 bases respectively, with 19 bases between them. As regards this clonotype: As yet, its antigen is unknown.

Quantitative 5'-RACE was performed with molecular barcodes, and it yielded the TCR beta libraries. A single record per CDR3 protein comes from TCRdb applying MiXCR to the 5' RACE reads. The sample carries 750,000 to 850,000 distinct CDR3 sequences, approximately 10% recorded once. This receptor was obtained from a male donor with ankylosing spondylitis. Sequencing used blood, either unsorted or a sorted T cell fraction (not recorded which). The chain carries TRBV10-2 and TRBJ2-6; D may be TRBD1 (6 bases). Here the CDR3 reads CATSIEQGFSGANVLTF. CDR3 sequence (DNA): TGCGCCACCAGCATAGAACAGGGCTTCTCTGGGGCCAACGTCCTGACTTTC.